This TCR beta chain was sequenced in a study of T cells in Graves' hyperthyroidism and ophthalmopathy. The CDR3 regions of TCR beta were amplified from RNA transcripts. During a first-round RT-PCR of the TCR CDR3, the HTBI primer set was used. TCRdb used MiXCR to reprocess the multiplex PCR reads, holding one entry per CDR3 protein. Of 640,000 or so distinct CDR3 sequences listed, more than 13% are singletons. Ophthalmopathy patients had Clinical Activity Score at least 3, NOSPECS grade at least 4, duration under 3 months. This TCR derives from a young woman with Graves' ophthalmopathy. Sample: blood.

This CDR3 reads CASSERGQFADTQYF. In DNA, the CDR3 is TGTGCCAGCAGTGAGAGGGGACAGTTCGCAGATACGCAGTATTTT. The V gene is TRBV6-1, the J gene TRBJ2-3; 7 bases line up with TRBD1. The CDR3 length is 15 residues. Germline V gene data show CDR1 as MNHNS and CDR2 as SASEGT. The junction had 7 bases not matched to a gene; V was cut back by 3 bases and J by 4 bases.